This TCR beta chain is from a study of T-cell reconstitution after alpha-beta-depleted transplantation in children. General study points: Certain patients had high TCRbeta diversity at day 60, and it came from recipient T cells and thymic progenitors that survived. Expanded graft clones numbering several hundred reportedly gave rise to alpha-beta T cells about two months after transplant. Newly generated T cells supplied most T-cell counts and diversity one year post-transplant.

Construction of the TCRbeta library involved unique molecular identifiers. MiXCR, applied by TCRdb to the PCR reads, yields one record per CDR3 protein. The data show hundreds of thousands of distinct CDR3 sequences, under 13% seen once. The CDR3 runs to 15 residues. Per the germline V gene, CDR1 is SGHRS and CDR2 is YFSETQ. Trimming cost V 6 bases and J 5 bases; bases outside gene matches: 10. In its sample, this clonotype was seen many times. The antigen is not known. The gene calls are TRBV5-1 and TRBJ2-7, with 11 nucleotides matching TRBD1. The sequence was obtained from a child under three years old with acute myeloid leukemia, due to receive a stem cell transplant. The material was PBMCs, obtained before TCRalphabeta/CD19-depleted stem cell transplant. The CDR3 loop reads CASTFGQGARHEQYF. CDR3 DNA: TGCGCCAGCACTTTTGGACAGGGGGCAAGGCACGAGCAGTACTTC.